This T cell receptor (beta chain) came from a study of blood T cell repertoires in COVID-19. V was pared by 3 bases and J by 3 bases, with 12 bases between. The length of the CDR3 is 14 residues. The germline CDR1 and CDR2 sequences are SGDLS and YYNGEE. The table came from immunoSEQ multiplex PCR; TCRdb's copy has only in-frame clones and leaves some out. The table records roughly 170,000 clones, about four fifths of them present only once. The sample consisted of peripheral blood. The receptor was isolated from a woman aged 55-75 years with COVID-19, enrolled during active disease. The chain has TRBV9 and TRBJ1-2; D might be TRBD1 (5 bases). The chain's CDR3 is CASSGTRVDYGYTF. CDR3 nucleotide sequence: TGTGCCAGCAGCGGCACCAGGGTGGACTATGGCTACACCTTC.